This T cell receptor (beta chain) was obtained from a study of blood T cell repertoires in COVID-19. This clone was seen more than once but under ten times. TCRdb's table, derived via immunoSEQ multiplex PCR, lists solely in-frame clones and lacks some. The table has 150,000 to 200,000 clones, 75% to 85% seen once. Per germline, CDR1 KGHSH and CDR2 LQKENI. The V end was cut by 4 bases, the J end by 5 bases, with 14 bases between. The CDR3 contains 15 residues. The chain recombines TRBV18 with TRBJ2-2; maybe TRBD1 (6 bases). Sequences were obtained from peripheral blood. The sequence derives from a human donor in a cohort sampled during active COVID-19. CDR3 loop: CASSLTRTDTGELFF. In DNA form, the CDR3 reads TGTGCCAGCTCACTCACGCGGACAGATACCGGGGAGCTGTTTTTT.